The T cell receptor beta chain under discussion was sequenced for a study of radiotherapy plus CTLA-4 blockade in lung cancer. Study overall: Around a sixth of patients responded objectively, and around 32% achieved disease control.

This table comes from immunoSEQ multiplex PCR, and its TCRdb copy is limited to in-frame clones, with some not included. The sample contains some 60,000 clones, 65% to 80% of which appear only once. People whose metastatic non-small-cell lung cancer was chemo-refractory got focal radiation along with CTLA-4 blockade by ipilimumab. V was pared by 0 bases and J by 1 base, with 5 bases between. Germline V gene data show CDR1 as SGHRS and CDR2 as YFSETQ. This CDR3 has 14 residues. Whole-study results and caveats: Per reports, early blood T cell clone dynamics, plus interferon-beta, forecast response most strongly. Tumor-origin TCR clones grew in blood after radiotherapy plus ipilimumab.

As regards this clone: Its antigen is undetermined.

This material consisted of peripheral blood, taken from a patient treated with radiotherapy plus ipilimumab. The receptor was derived from a human donor with non-small cell lung cancer who had a complete response to radiotherapy plus ipilimumab. V is TRBV5-1 and J is TRBJ2-1; D call uncertain. Written as DNA, the CDR3 is TGCGCCAGCAGCTTGGCAGAATCCTACAATGAGCAGTTCTTC. Residues: CASSLAESYNEQFF.